The 3 T cell receptor beta chains below come from one sample, sequenced in a study of blood T cell repertoires in COVID-19. Clones were sequenced by immunoSEQ multiplex PCR, and TCRdb holds only the in-frame ones, with some missing. The sample lists a few hundred thousand clones, 89% seen once, with about 3% in the top ten. The sequenced sample consisted of peripheral blood. Receptor source: a woman aged 25 to 39 with COVID-19, enrolled during active disease.

This chain connects TRBV14 to TRBJ1-6, with 8 bases identical to TRBD1. The J segment lost 5 bases and the V segment lost 4 bases, leaving 4 bases of the junction unmatched. The CDR3 sequence is 15 residues long. From germline, CDR1 is SGHDN and CDR2 FVKESK. The CDR3 region is CASSPRQGNNSPLHF. Here the CDR3 DNA reads TGTGCCAGCAGCCCCCGACAGGGGAATAATTCACCCCTCCACTTT.

This chain connects TRBV5-1 to TRBJ2-1, with TRBD1 as a possible D gene (6 bases). Per the germline V gene, CDR1 is SGHRS and CDR2 is YFSETQ. V was shortened by 0 bases and J by 6 bases, with 10 bases between the two germline ends. This CDR3 contains 14 residues. DNA of the CDR3: TGCGCCAGCAGCTTGGTTCAGGGGCGCAATGAGCAGTTCTTC. It is translated as CASSLVQGRNEQFF.

CDR3 DNA: TGTGCCAGCAGCCAAGGGCCAGGGGGCGTGGGCTATGGCTACACCTTC. Its protein product is CASSQGPGGVGYGYTF. The chain uses TRBV3-1 (or the pseudogene TRBV3-2) and TRBJ1-2; 8 bases fit TRBD1. Losses at the gene ends were 1 base for V and 4 bases for J; bases not matched to a gene: 8. Per the germline V gene, CDR1 is LGHDT and CDR2 is YNNKEL (reference sequence). This CDR3 comprises 16 residues.